This TCR beta chain was captured by sequencing in a study of T-cell reconstitution after alpha-beta-depleted transplantation in children. Molecular barcoding with unique molecular identifiers was used for the TCRbeta library. TCRdb redid the calling of the PCR reads with MiXCR, one entry per CDR3 protein. The table lists 360,000 or so distinct CDR3 sequences, roughly 21% of them singletons, with 3.8% in the top ten. CDR1 is SNHLY, CDR2 FYNNEI, per germline. This CDR3 has 15 amino acids. With 6 bases clipped from V and 5 bases from J, the junction kept 9 bases outside the gene matches. This sequence was found in a human donor who donated a stem cell graft to a child with acute myeloid leukemia. The sequencing here drew on PBMCs from the stem cell graft donor, taken from the stem cell graft. This rearrangement joins TRBV2 to TRBJ2-1; 8 bases match TRBD1. The CDR3 is CASSIGQGVHNEQFF. In DNA, the CDR3 is TGTGCCAGCAGCATAGGACAGGGCGTCCACAATGAGCAGTTCTTC. Full variable domain (remainder filled in from reference TRBV2 and TRBJ2-1): EPEVTQTPSHQVTQMGQEVILRCVPISNHLYFYWYRQILGQKVEFLVSFYNNEISEKSEIFDDQFSVERPDGSNFTLKIRSTKLEDSAMYFCASSIGQGVHNEQFFGPGTRLTVL.